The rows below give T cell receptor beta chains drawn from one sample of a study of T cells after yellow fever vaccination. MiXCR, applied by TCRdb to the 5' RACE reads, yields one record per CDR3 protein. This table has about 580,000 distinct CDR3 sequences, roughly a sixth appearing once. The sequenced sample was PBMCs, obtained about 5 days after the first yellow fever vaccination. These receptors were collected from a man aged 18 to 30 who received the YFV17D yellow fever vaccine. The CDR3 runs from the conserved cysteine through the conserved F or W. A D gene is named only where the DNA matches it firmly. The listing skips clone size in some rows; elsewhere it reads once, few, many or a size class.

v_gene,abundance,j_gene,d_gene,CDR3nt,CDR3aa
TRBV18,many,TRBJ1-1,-,TGTGCCAGCTCACCACCCGGGGCCCTCACTGAAGCTTTCTTT,CASSPPGALTEAFF
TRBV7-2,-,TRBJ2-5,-,TGTGCCAGCAGACCTAGGTTGTTGGAGACCCAGTACTTC,CASRPRLLETQYF
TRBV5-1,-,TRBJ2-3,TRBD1,TGCGCCAGCAGCTCCCTCGGACAGGGGTATTATGATACGCAGTATTTT,CASSSLGQGYYDTQYF
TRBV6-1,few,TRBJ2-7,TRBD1,TGTGCCAGCAGAAATAGAGGCTCAGGGGGTTCCTACGAGCAGTACTTC,CASRNRGSGGSYEQYF
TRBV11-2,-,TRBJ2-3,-,TGTGCCAGCAGCTCCGGGACCCTGAATCGAGCTAGCACAGATACGCAGTATTTT,CASSSGTLNRASTDTQYF
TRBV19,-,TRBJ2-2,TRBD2,TGTGCCAGTAGTGGGTCGGGGGGGCCTGGCACCGGGGAGCTGTTTTTT,CASSGSGGPGTGELFF
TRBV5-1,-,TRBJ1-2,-,TGCGCCAGCAGCCCCGAATATTCTCCGATTCTGCGCTATGGCTACACCTTC,CASSPEYSPILRYGYTF
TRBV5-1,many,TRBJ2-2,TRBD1,TGCGCCAGCAGCCCGCAGGGGGCAGGCGGGGAGCTGTTTTTT,CASSPQGAGGELFF
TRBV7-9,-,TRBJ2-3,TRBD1,TGTGCCAGCAGCCAGACAGGGGACACAGATACGCAGTATTTT,CASSQTGDTDTQYF
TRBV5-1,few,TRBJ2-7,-,TGCGCCAGCAGCTTGGTGGCGTCGCTTTCCTACGAGCAGTACTTC,CASSLVASLSYEQYF
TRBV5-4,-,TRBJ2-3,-,TGTGCCAGCAGCTCTCTACAGTCCACAGATACGCAGTATTTT,CASSSLQSTDTQYF
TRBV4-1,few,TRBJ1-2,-,TGCGCCAGCAGCCAAGGGGGTCGGGGATCGGGGGGCTACACCTTC,CASSQGGRGSGGYTF
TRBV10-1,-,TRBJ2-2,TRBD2,TGCGCCAGCAGTGAAGGACTAGCGGGGGCCTCCGGGGAGCTGTTTTTT,CASSEGLAGASGELFF
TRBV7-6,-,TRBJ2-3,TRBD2,TGTGCCAGCAGCTCCAGACTAGCGGGGGGTTTTCTCGCAGATACGCAGTATTTT,CASSSRLAGGFLADTQYF
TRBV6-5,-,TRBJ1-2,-,TGTGCCAGCAGTTACTTGGGCCGTAACTATGGCTACACCTTC,CASSYLGRNYGYTF
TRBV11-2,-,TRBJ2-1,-,TGTGCCAGCAGCTTCACCTCCCAGGCATGGGAGCAGTTCTTC,CASSFTSQAWEQFF
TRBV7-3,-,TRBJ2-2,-,TGTGCCAGCAGCCCTCCGGGACCGGGCGGGGAGCTGTTTTTT,CASSPPGPGGELFF
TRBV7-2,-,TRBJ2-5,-,TGTGCCAGCAGCTTTTGGGCGGAGAAAGAGACCCAGTACTTC,CASSFWAEKETQYF
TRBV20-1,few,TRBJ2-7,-,TGCAGTGCCAGGGGGGGGCTACAACCGAGGGGCTACGAGCAGTACTTC,CSARGGLQPRGYEQYF
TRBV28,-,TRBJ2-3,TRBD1,TGTGCCAGCATCGACAGGGGGCGGACAGATACGCAGTATTTT,CASIDRGRTDTQYF
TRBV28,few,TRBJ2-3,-,TGTGCCAGCAGTGTTCTCGGAGGGGGGTCGCTTAGCACAGATACGCAGTATTTT,CASSVLGGGSLSTDTQYF
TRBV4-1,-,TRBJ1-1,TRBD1,TGCGCCAGCAGCCATCCCGGGACAGGGGGCAGGTGGACTGAAGCTTTCTTT,CASSHPGTGGRWTEAFF
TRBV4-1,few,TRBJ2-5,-,TGCGCCAGCAGCCAAGATCAAGTAGAGACCCAGTACTTC,CASSQDQVETQYF
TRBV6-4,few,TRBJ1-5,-,TGTGCCAGCAGTAGGGGGGGGGGGCAGCCCCAGCATTTT,CASSRGGGQPQHF
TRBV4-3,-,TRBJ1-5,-,TGCGCCAGCAGCCAAGATCGCGGAGGGCTCCAGCCCCAGCATTTT,CASSQDRGGLQPQHF
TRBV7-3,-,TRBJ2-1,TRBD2,TGTGCCAGCAGCTTATGTGGGACTAGCAATGAGCAGTTCTTC,CASSLCGTSNEQFF
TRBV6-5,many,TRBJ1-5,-,TGTGCCAGCAGTTACTCCGGGACTAGCAATCAGCCCCAGCATTTT,CASSYSGTSNQPQHF
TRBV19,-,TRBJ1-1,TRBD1,TGTGCCAGTAGTATAGAAATAACAGGGGGCCGCGCTTTCTTT,CASSIEITGGRAFF
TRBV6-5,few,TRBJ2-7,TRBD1,TGTGCCAGCAGTTATGACAGGGGGTCCTACGAGCAGTACTTC,CASSYDRGSYEQYF
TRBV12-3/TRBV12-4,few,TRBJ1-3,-,TGTGCCAGCAGTTTACAGGCAGACTCTGGAAACACCATATATTTT,CASSLQADSGNTIYF
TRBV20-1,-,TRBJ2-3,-,TGCAGTGCTAGAGAGGGGGTGGATACGCAGTATTTT,CSAREGVDTQYF
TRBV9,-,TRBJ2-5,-,TGTGCCAGCGCCCTAGGAGGGGGTACATTGGGCCAAGAGACCCAGTACTTC,CASALGGGTLGQETQYF
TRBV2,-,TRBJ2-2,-,TGTGCCAGCAGTATAATCGAGGAGCTGTTTTTT,CASSIIEELFF
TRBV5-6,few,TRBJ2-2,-,TGTGCCAGCAGCCCCAGGGGAACCGCCGGGGAGCTGTTTTTT,CASSPRGTAGELFF
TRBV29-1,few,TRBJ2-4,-,TGCAGCGCTGCCTCCGGGACATTAGCCAAAAACATTCAGTACTTC,CSAASGTLAKNIQYF
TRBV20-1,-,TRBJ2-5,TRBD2,TGCAGTGCTAGTATCGGCGCGGGGGGAGGAGAGACCCAGTACTTC,CSASIGAGGGETQYF
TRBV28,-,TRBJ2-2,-,TGTGCCAGCAGTTTCCCGGGCGGTACAACCGGGGAGCTGTTTTTT,CASSFPGGTTGELFF
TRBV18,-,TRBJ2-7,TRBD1,TGTGCCAGCTCACCTCGGGACAGGTGGGTCGAGCAGTACTTC,CASSPRDRWVEQYF
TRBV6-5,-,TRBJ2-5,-,TGTGCCAGCAGTTATCCAGGGGATGGGACCCAGTACTTC,CASSYPGDGTQYF
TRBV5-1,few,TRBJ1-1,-,TGCGCCAGCAGTATGGGGGGGGACACTGAAGCTTTCTTT,CASSMGGDTEAFF